The 4 T cell receptor beta chains reported below all come from one sample, sequenced in a study of cytomegalovirus exposure and HLA in healthy donors. A multiplex PCR was run with 60 Vbeta primers and 13 Jbeta primers. Profiling relied on immunoSEQ multiplex PCR, and the TCRdb table lists in-frame clones only, not all of them. The sample has 150,000 to 200,000 clones; under 85% are singletons. Source material: PBMCs. These receptors were taken from a man aged 45-65 years in good health and CMV-seronegative.

This chain connects TRBV7-2 to TRBJ2-6; 10 bases map to TRBD1. The CDR3 is 17 amino acids. J lost 2 bases, V lost 4 bases, and 5 bases had no gene match. CDR1 SGHTA and CDR2 FQGNSA come from the germline V gene. The CDR3 here is CASSSGQGVAGANVLTF. In DNA form, the CDR3 reads TGTGCCAGCAGCTCCGGACAGGGGGTTGCTGGGGCCAACGTCCTGACTTTC. Complete variable domain (other parts from reference TRBV7-2 and TRBJ2-6): GAGVSQSPSNKVTEKGKDVELRCDPISGHTALYWYRQSLGQGLEFLIYFQGNSAPDKSGLPSDRFSAERTGGSVSTLTIQRTQQEDSAVYLCASSSGQGVAGANVLTFGAGSRLTVL.

This clone came up once. The V and J genes are TRBV6-5 and TRBJ1-3; 9 bases agree with TRBD1. V lost 0 bases, J lost 7 bases, and 4 bases stayed unmatched. Germline CDR1 is MNHEY and CDR2 is SVGAGI. The CDR3 contains 15 residues. This CDR3 reads CASSYSGQGTNTIYF. CDR3 sequence (DNA): TGTGCCAGCAGTTACTCCGGACAGGGGACGAACACCATATATTTT.

The V and J genes are TRBV6-5 and TRBJ2-5; TRBD2 aligns across 8 bases. The length of the CDR3 is 14 residues. Germline loops: CDR1 MNHEY, CDR2 SVGAGI. With V trimmed by 6 bases and J by 7 bases, 10 bases remained unmatched. CDR3 nucleotide sequence: TGTGCCAGCAGGCGACCCTCGACTAGCGCGACCCAGTACTTC. The encoded protein is CASRRPSTSATQYF.

The chain carries TRBV6-5 and TRBJ2-2, with TRBD1 matching 7 bases. CDR1 and CDR2 (germline): MNHEY, SVGAGI. The ends lost 4 bases at V and 2 bases at J; junction bases unmatched: 4. The CDR3 totals 15 residues. The CDR3 sequence is CASSLGQTNTGELFF. The DNA of the CDR3 is TGTGCCAGCAGTTTGGGACAGACTAACACCGGGGAGCTGTTTTTT.